This T cell receptor (beta chain) was captured by sequencing in a study of blood T cell repertoires in COVID-19. Study background: The origin of the acute and convalescent COVID-19 samples was the United States, Italy and Spain.

The protocol was immunoSEQ multiplex PCR, while the TCRdb copy is restricted to in-frame clones and leaves out a portion. The table records about 150,000 clones, 60% to 85% of them present only once. Deletions cut 5 bases from V and 2 bases from J, with 18 bases between. This CDR3 is built from 16 residues. Per the germline V gene, CDR1 is LNHDA and CDR2 is SQIVND (reference sequence). This clonotype was obtained from an elderly man with acute or convalescent COVID-19. The specimen sequenced was peripheral blood. The chain recombines TRBV19 with TRBJ2-5; the D gene is possibly TRBD1 (6 bases). The CDR3 DNA reads as TGTGCCAGTAGTGCCAAGAATCGACAGGCACAAGAGACCCAGTACTTC. Its protein product is CASSAKNRQAQETQYF.